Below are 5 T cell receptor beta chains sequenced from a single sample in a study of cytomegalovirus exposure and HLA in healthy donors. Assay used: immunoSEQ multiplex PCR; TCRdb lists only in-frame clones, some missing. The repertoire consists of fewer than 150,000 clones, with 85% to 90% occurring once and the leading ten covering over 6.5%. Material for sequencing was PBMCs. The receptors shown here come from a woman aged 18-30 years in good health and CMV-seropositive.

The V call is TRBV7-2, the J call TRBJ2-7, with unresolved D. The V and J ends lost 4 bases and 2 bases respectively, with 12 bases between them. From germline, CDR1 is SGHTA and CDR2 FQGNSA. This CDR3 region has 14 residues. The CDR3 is CASSSSFGPYEQYF. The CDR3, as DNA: TGTGCCAGCAGCTCAAGCTTTGGGCCCTACGAGCAGTACTTC. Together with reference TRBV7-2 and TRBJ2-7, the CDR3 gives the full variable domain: GAGVSQSPSNKVTEKGKDVELRCDPISGHTALYWYRQSLGQGLEFLIYFQGNSAPDKSGLPSDRFSAERTGGSVSTLTIQRTQQEDSAVYLCASSSSFGPYEQYFGPGTRLTVT.

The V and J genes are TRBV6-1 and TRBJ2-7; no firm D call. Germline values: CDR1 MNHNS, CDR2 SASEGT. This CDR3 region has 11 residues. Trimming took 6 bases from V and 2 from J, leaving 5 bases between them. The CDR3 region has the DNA TGTGCCAGCAGCTATCCCTACGAGCAGTACTTC. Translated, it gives CASSYPYEQYF.

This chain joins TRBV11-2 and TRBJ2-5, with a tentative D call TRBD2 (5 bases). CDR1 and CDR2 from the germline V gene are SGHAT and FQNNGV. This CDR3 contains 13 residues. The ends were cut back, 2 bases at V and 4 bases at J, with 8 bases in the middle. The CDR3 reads CASSLLAGETQYF. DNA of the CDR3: TGTGCCAGCAGCTTACTCGCGGGAGAGACCCAGTACTTC.

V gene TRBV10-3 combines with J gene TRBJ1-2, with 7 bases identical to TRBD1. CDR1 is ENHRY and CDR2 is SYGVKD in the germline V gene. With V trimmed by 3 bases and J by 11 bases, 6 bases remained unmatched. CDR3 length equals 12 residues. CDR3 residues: CAISELSGGYTF. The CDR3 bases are TGTGCCATCAGTGAACTCTCAGGGGGGTACACCTTC.

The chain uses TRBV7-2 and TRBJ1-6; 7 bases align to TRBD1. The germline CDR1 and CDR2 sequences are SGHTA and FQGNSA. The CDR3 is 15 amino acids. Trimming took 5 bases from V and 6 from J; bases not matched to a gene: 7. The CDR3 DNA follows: TGTGCCAGCAGCCGTTCAGGACAGGTTAATTCACCCCTCCACTTT. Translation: CASSRSGQVNSPLHF.